The 10 T cell receptor beta chains below come from one sample, sequenced in a study of T cells in Graves' hyperthyroidism and ophthalmopathy. Amplification yielded TCR beta CDR3 regions, with RNA transcripts as the source. Carried out on the TCR CDR3, a first-round RT-PCR used the HTBI primer set. TCRdb reanalysed the multiplex PCR reads using MiXCR and keeps one entry per CDR3 protein. The sample has around 600,000 distinct CDR3 sequences; around 14% are singletons. Sequences were obtained from blood. The source is a woman younger than 35 with Graves' ophthalmopathy.

This clonotype was counted at least ten times. CDR3 residues: CASSYVSGTGYQPQHF. The CDR3, as DNA: TGTGCCAGCAGTTACGTCTCCGGGACAGGTTATCAGCCCCAGCATTTT. The chain couples TRBV6-2 or TRBV6-3 to TRBJ1-5; 8 bases fit TRBD1. J gave up 5 bases and V 2 bases, and 8 bases lay outside the gene matches. The CDR3 covers 16 residues. Germline lookup yields CDR1 MNHEY and CDR2 SVGEGT.

V is TRBV6-1 and J is TRBJ2-2, with TRBD1 as a possible D gene (6 bases). The germline V and J ends were trimmed by 11 bases and 7 bases, with 17 bases remaining between them. Germline lookup yields CDR1 MNHNS and CDR2 SASEGT. This CDR3 region has 13 residues. The CDR3 here is CALPGTSIGELFF. DNA of the CDR3: TGTGCCCTCCCGGGGACAAGTATCGGGGAGCTGTTTTTT.

The gene calls are TRBV2 and TRBJ2-7; 13 bases match TRBD2. Trimming removed 6 bases from V and 6 bases from J; junction bases left unmatched: 5. Germline CDR1 SNHLY, CDR2 FYNNEI. This CDR3 is 14 amino acids long. The CDR3: CASRERLAGGEQYF. CDR3 bases: TGTGCCAGCAGGGAGAGACTAGCGGGAGGCGAGCAGTACTTC.

This clonotype was seen only a few times. This rearrangement joins TRBV6-5 to TRBJ1-4; possibly TRBD1 for D (6 bases). CDR3 size: 17 residues. CDR1 is MNHEY and CDR2 is SVGAGI in the germline V gene. Between the trimmed V and J ends, which lost 2 bases and 1 base, there was a span of 14 bases. The CDR3 region is CASSYEIRGLTNEKLFF. For the CDR3, the DNA is TGTGCCAGCAGTTACGAGATCCGGGGGCTAACTAATGAAAAACTGTTTTTT.

There are many counts of this clonotype. This chain connects TRBV27 to TRBJ1-2; D call uncertain. The V and J ends lost 8 bases and 12 bases respectively, with 7 bases between them. Looked up from germline, CDR1 is MNHEY and CDR2 is SMNVEV (reference sequence). The length of the CDR3 is 8 residues. Written as DNA, the CDR3 is TGTGCCAGCGGTGCGGACACCTTC. Amino acid sequence: CASGADTF.

This chain joins TRBV4-1 and TRBJ2-1, with 8 nucleotides matching TRBD2. This CDR3 is built from 14 residues. After removal of 3 bases from V and 4 bases from J, the junction contained 2 bases not matched to a gene. Germline V gives CDR1 MGHRA, CDR2 YSYEKL. The CDR3 loop is CASSQGLVYNEQFF. The DNA for the CDR3 is TGCGCCAGCAGCCAGGGACTAGTTTACAATGAGCAGTTCTTC.

The chain has TRBV12-3 or TRBV12-4 and TRBJ2-7; either TRBD1 or TRBD2 may supply D (6 bases each). The V gene lost 6 bases and the J gene lost 3 bases, with 21 bases spanning the gap. The CDR3 totals 16 residues. The CDR3 nucleotides read TGTGCCAGCAGGGGGATAGCGGCCGGGACACTCTACGAGCAGTACTTC. Translating gives CASRGIAAGTLYEQYF.

The table lists this clonotype with many counts. The J gene is TRBJ2-2, the V gene TRBV28, with a tentative D call TRBD1 (6 bases). The CDR3 has 15 residues. Germline assignment: CDR1 MDHEN and CDR2 SYDVKM. V was shortened by 4 bases and J by 8 bases, with 17 bases between the two germline ends. The CDR3 DNA follows: TGTGCCAGCAGTTCAACCGGGACAAGAGTTGGGGAGCTGTTTTTT. Encoded protein: CASSSTGTRVGELFF.

Only a few counts were recorded for this clonotype. The gene calls are TRBV20-1 and TRBJ1-4; D not certain. In germline, CDR1 is DFQATT, CDR2 SNEGSKA (reference sequence). Trimming shortened V by 1 base and J by 4 bases, and 31 bases separated the two germline ends. The CDR3 is made up of 21 amino acids. In nucleotides, the CDR3 is TGCAGTGCTAGAGGTGAAGATCGGGTATCATTCAAGGCAGGACTTAATGAAAAACTGTTTTTT. As protein: CSARGEDRVSFKAGLNEKLFF.

This clonotype appeared many times. V usage is TRBV28 and J usage is TRBJ2-7; D not certain. The CDR3 is 14 amino acids. The ends were cut back, 5 bases at V and 12 bases at J, with 23 bases in the middle. Germline CDR1 and CDR2: MDHEN and SYDVKM. The DNA of the CDR3 is TGTGCCAGCAGTCCATTTGAAGAAAGGTTGCTGCTGTACTTC. This codes for CASSPFEERLLLYF.